This T cell receptor (beta chain) stems from a study of radiation and T cells in renal cell carcinoma. The V gene's germline CDR1 is SGHNT and CDR2 YYREEE (reference sequence). CDR3 length: 15 amino acids. V gave up 0 bases and J gave up 2 bases, with 9 bases separating them. Sequencing used immunoSEQ multiplex PCR; TCRdb keeps in-frame clones, though not all of them. The sample has around 80,000 clones, 82% seen once; the top ten hold almost 6%. The time point denotes: blood 2 weeks post-SBRT. Treatment indicated: 15 Gy SBRT to primary tumor, nephrectomy 4 weeks later. This TCR came from a man aged 55-75 years with renal cell carcinoma. Material: blood, obtained from a patient whose treatment included radiotherapy and nephrectomy. The genes are TRBV5-4 and TRBJ2-1, with a tentative D call TRBD1 (7 bases). CDR3 region: CASSLVRGAYNEQFF. CDR3 DNA sequence: TGTGCCAGCAGCTTGGTCAGGGGGGCCTACAATGAGCAGTTCTTC.